Given below is one T cell receptor beta chain in context. This record belongs to a study of T-cell memory formation after mild COVID-19. Study summary: Largely, TCR clusters stayed within a single donor.

From germline, CDR1 is SGHRS and CDR2 YFSETQ. This CDR3 spans 14 amino acids. With 4 bases removed from V and 6 bases from J, the gap between germline ends came to 16 bases. One entry per CDR3 protein, called by TCRdb with MiXCR from the 5' RACE reads. The repertoire holds around 140,000 distinct CDR3 sequences, with almost 25% as singletons. Sequences were obtained from PBMCs or a T cell subset sorted from them (not recorded which). The TCR was taken from an adult woman who had mild COVID-19 (a few samples of this study predate the infection). Cell type and time point are not known. The rearrangement joins TRBV5-1 to TRBJ1-1; D is ambiguous. CDR3 sequence (DNA): TGCGCCAGCAGCCCGGGGTTGGGTCCCCCTGAAGCTTTCTTT. This codes for CASSPGLGPPEAFF.